This T cell receptor beta chain was documented in a study of beta chain features in type 1 diabetes. About the research overall: Examination covered some 110,000,000 sorted cells spanning all samples.

Study-wide findings and caveats: PCR could preferentially amplify shorter templates, alike in patients and controls. Cells expressing TCR highly could be over-represented by cDNA sequencing.

One heparinised draw, averaging about 116 mL, was taken per donor. Every bit of the isolated RNA underwent reverse transcription, so sequencing read expressed TCRB transcripts. Repertoires were generated with immunoSEQ multiplex PCR, while TCRdb's copy carries only in-frame clones and drops some. The table records 200,000 to 250,000 clones, about 26% of them present only once. Points on this clone: Its antigen remains unidentified. Other nucleotide sequences from this sample produce the same CDR3.

This clonotype was sampled from a man aged 25-45 years in good health. Sequenced material: central memory CD4+ T cells from blood.

CDR3 residues: CASSFSGASYNEQFF. The CDR3, as DNA: TGTGCCAGCAGCTTTAGCGGGGCCTCCTACAATGAGCAGTTCTTC. V and J are TRBV5-4 and TRBJ2-1; 8 positions match TRBD2. From germline, CDR1 is SGHNT and CDR2 YYREEE (reference sequence). Trimming took 2 bases from V and 0 from J; bases not matched to a gene: 1. The CDR3 has 15 amino acids.